This entry concerns a single T cell receptor beta chain. CDR1 is SGHRS, CDR2 YFSETQ, per germline. V was pared by 2 bases and J by 5 bases, with 0 bases of the junction left unmatched. The CDR3 has 13 amino acids. One entry per CDR3 protein, called by TCRdb with MiXCR from the RT-PCR reads. The repertoire consists of 84,000 or so distinct CDR3 sequences, with roughly 52% occurring once and the leading ten covering roughly three fifths. The entry originates in a study of patients and donors after allogeneic stem cell transplantation. This receptor was identified in a human donor who was either an allogeneic HSCT recipient or a stem cell or donor lymphocyte infusion donor (not recorded which). It is not recorded whose cells these are; they may come from a transplant donor. Source material: blood, either unsorted or a sorted T cell fraction (not recorded which). This chain joins TRBV5-1 and TRBJ2-2, with 7 bases identical to TRBD1. CDR3 bases: TGCGCCAGCAGCTTACAGGGGACCGGGGAGCTGTTTTTT. Amino acids: CASSLQGTGELFF. The entire variable domain, with the rest obtained from reference TRBV5-1 and TRBJ2-2, is as follows: KAGVTQTPRYLIKTRGQQVTLSCSPISGHRSVSWYQQTPGQGLQFLFEYFSETQRNKGNFPGRFSGRQFSNSRSEMNVSTLELGDSALYLCASSLQGTGELFFGEGSRLTVL.